The T cell receptor beta chain under discussion was sequenced for a study of OX40 agonist ivuxolimab in advanced cancers. Notes on the study in general: Antigen specificity of clonally expanded peripheral T cells was not established. CD8+ T cells (on average) carried more expanded clones than CD4+ T cells.

Worth noting for this clone: What it binds is unknown.

TCRdb's copy holds only in-frame clones and misses some; the assay was immunoSEQ multiplex PCR. Here the sample spans 35,000 to 45,000 clones, 75% to 90% being singletons. Trimming stripped 8 bases from V and 8 bases from J, with 18 bases between. CDR3 length equals 13 residues. Germline CDR1 reads MDHEN; CDR2 reads SYDVKM. The V call is TRBV28, the J call TRBJ1-2; D not resolved. The sequencing used CD4+ or CD8+ T cells sorted from blood, collected in a trial of the OX40 agonist ivuxolimab. The receptor was isolated from an adult with an advanced solid tumor such as melanoma, head and neck, liver or kidney cancer. CDR3: CASWPGGAGGYTF. For the CDR3, the DNA is TGTGCCAGCTGGCCGGGTGGAGCCGGAGGCTACACCTTC.